This T cell receptor beta chain was sequenced for a study of T cells in Graves' hyperthyroidism and ophthalmopathy. From germline, CDR1 is MNHNY and CDR2 SVGAGI (reference sequence). J was trimmed by 0 bases and V by 0 bases; bases with no gene match: 1. The CDR3 extends over 15 amino acids. What was amplified from RNA transcripts were TCR beta CDR3 regions. HTBI primers were the set used in a first-round RT-PCR of the TCR CDR3. MiXCR, applied by TCRdb to the multiplex PCR reads, yields one record per CDR3 protein. In the table there are 500,000 to 550,000 distinct CDR3 sequences, 15% to 20% of which are singletons. Many counts were recorded for this clonotype.

The V and J genes are TRBV6-6 and TRBJ1-1; 7 nucleotides align to TRBD1. Sequenced material: blood. The TCR originated in a man aged 35-49 years with Graves' ophthalmopathy. The CDR3 nucleotides are TGTGCCAGCAGTTACTCCGGGACAGTGAACACTGAAGCTTTCTTT. Translation: CASSYSGTVNTEAFF.